This TCR beta chain emerged from a study of blood T cell repertoires in COVID-19. Overall study: From the United States, Italy and Spain came samples of acute and convalescent COVID-19. Sources were T cells, B-cell-depleted T cells, or PBMCs; the material itself was cDNA or gDNA.

Per the original data handling: Amplification with reference gene primers provided the estimates of nucleated cell counts. The assay was immunoSEQ multiplex PCR, and TCRdb's table has in-frame clones only and misses some. Clonal size and the V and J genes are those of that table, whereas D and trimming came from the DNA. The sample carries roughly 340,000 clones, under 95% recorded once. This clonotype was obtained from a woman aged 18-29 years who had recovered from COVID-19. Sequencing input: peripheral blood.

CDR3 DNA: TGTGCCACCATGGGGGGTACGAACACTGAAGCTTTCTTT. Protein: CATMGGTNTEAFF. The chain is built from TRBV24-1 and TRBJ1-1; possibly TRBD1 for D (5 bases). V lost 8 bases to trimming and J lost 1 base, with 10 bases between them. Germline V gene data show CDR1 as KGHDR and CDR2 as SFDVKD. The CDR3 is 13 residues long.